This entry lists 8 T cell receptor beta chains sequenced from one sample in a study of CD8 T cells in ankylosing spondylitis (dated by TCRdb to 2015 to 2018). The full study reports these points: A TCR beta motif made up of fewer than 10 highly homologous amino acid variants appeared to be characteristic of blood from ankylosing spondylitis patients.

No antigen has been assigned to these receptors. Library generation was performed with 5' RACE. The sequencing machine was an Illumina HiSeq 2500. TCRdb passed the public sequencing reads through fastp at Q25 and MiXCR, retaining productive beta sequences. Here each entry gathers all rows of one CDR3 protein and keeps the most common genes and DNA. Recorded for this sample are around 430,000 distinct CDR3 sequences; roughly a sixth of them occurred a single time. Approximately 1% of the sample goes to the ten largest clones. The material sequenced was blood, either unsorted or a sorted T cell fraction (not recorded which). The receptors originated from a male donor with ankylosing spondylitis.

In its sample, this clonotype was seen a few times. The chain joins TRBV25-1 to TRBJ1-2; D is unclear. The V and J ends lost 5 bases and 4 bases respectively, with 14 bases between them. CDR1 MGHDK and CDR2 SYGVNS come from the germline V gene. The CDR3 has 14 amino acids. The CDR3 sequence: CASSSGFGSYGYTF. The CDR3, as DNA: TGTGCCAGCAGTAGTGGGTTCGGAAGCTATGGCTACACCTTC.

The chain carries TRBV18 and TRBJ2-2; D tentatively fits TRBD1 or TRBD2 (6 bases each). V was shortened by 6 bases and J by 2 bases, with 16 bases between the two germline ends. The CDR3 spans 16 residues. Germline V gene lookup returns CDR1 KGHSH and CDR2 LQKENI. The CDR3 sequence is CASSRSQGGNTGELFF. DNA for the CDR3: TGTGCCAGCTCCCGATCACAGGGAGGAAACACCGGGGAGCTGTTTTTT.

This clonotype was seen a few times. The J gene is TRBJ2-3, the V gene TRBV5-1; D possibly corresponds to TRBD1 (6 bases). V gave up 0 bases and J gave up 4 bases, with 9 bases separating them. This CDR3 spans 14 amino acids. Germline V gene data show CDR1 as SGHRS and CDR2 as YFSETQ. The CDR3 region is CASSLGQGSDTQYF. In DNA, the CDR3 is TGCGCCAGCAGCTTGGGCCAGGGGTCAGATACGCAGTATTTT.

J is TRBJ1-1 and V is TRBV5-1, with a possible D match to TRBD1 (5 bases). Trimming took 0 bases from V and 9 from J, leaving 15 bases between them. This CDR3 is built from 14 residues. Germline V gives CDR1 SGHRS, CDR2 YFSETQ. For the CDR3, the DNA is TGCGCCAGCAGCTTGGGGACACCACCACCCCAAGCTTTCTTT. Protein sequence: CASSLGTPPPQAFF.

This chain connects TRBV20-1 to TRBJ2-5; 7 bases align to TRBD1. The germline V gene encodes CDR1 DFQATT and CDR2 SNEGSKA (reference sequence). CDR3 size: 12 residues. The ends lost 6 bases at V and 2 bases at J; junction bases unmatched: 3. The CDR3 coding sequence is TGCAGTGCCCGGGACAGACAAGAGACCCAGTACTTC. Its protein is CSARDRQETQYF.

The J gene is TRBJ1-4, the V gene TRBV12-3 or TRBV12-4, with a possible D match to TRBD1 (6 bases). The CDR3 contains 16 residues. Trimming left V 1 base short and J 6 bases short, with 15 bases between. This CDR3 reads CASSLGKTGNYEKLFF. Written as DNA, the CDR3 is TGTGCCAGCAGTTTAGGGAAGACAGGCAACTATGAAAAACTGTTTTTT.

This clonotype was found many times. For the CDR3, the DNA is TGCGCCAGCAGCCAAACAGGGGTGAACACTGAAGCTTTCTTT. This codes for CASSQTGVNTEAFF. This rearrangement joins TRBV4-3 to TRBJ1-1; 7 bases agree with TRBD1. This CDR3 has 14 amino acids. J lost 0 bases, V lost 2 bases, and 0 bases had no gene match. Per the germline V gene, CDR1 is LGHNA and CDR2 is YSLEER.

This clonotype was detected ten times or more. The rearrangement uses TRBV5-1 and TRBJ2-1; 13 bases line up with TRBD2. V trimming: 5 bases; J trimming: 4 bases; junction bases outside the gene matches: 9. The CDR3 has 17 amino acids. Germline CDR1 SGHRS, CDR2 YFSETQ. As DNA, the CDR3 is TGCGCCAGCAGAAAGACCGGGACTAGCGGGGATTACAATGAGCAGTTCTTC. Its translation is CASRKTGTSGDYNEQFF.